This T cell receptor (beta chain) is from a study of identical twins. The CDR3 spans 15 residues. The V and J ends lost 1 base and 7 bases respectively, with 14 bases between them. Germline CDR1 SGHTS, CDR2 YDEGEE. A universal primer site came from template switching; cDNA carried unique molecular identifiers. TCRdb re-called the 5' RACE reads with MiXCR, one entry per CDR3 protein. The profile shows 450,000 to 650,000 distinct CDR3 sequences, roughly 15% of them singletons. Study-level findings and limits: Potential partial confounding of zero-insertion analyses by invariant MAIT and iNKT cells was noted.

As to this clonotype: Its target is unknown.

These data were also reused for a study on yellow fever vaccine responses in identical twins.

The receptor was isolated from a woman aged 18-29 years in good health. Material for sequencing was CD4+ T cells sorted from blood. The V and J genes are TRBV5-8 and TRBJ2-2; D gene ambiguous. The CDR3 coding sequence is TGTGCCAGCAGCTTGTACGGCAGCAACGTCGGGGAGCTGTTTTTT. This sequence encodes CASSLYGSNVGELFF. Based on the CDR3 plus reference TRBV5-8 and TRBJ2-2, the full variable domain is EAGVTQSPTHLIKTRGQQATLRCSPISGHTSVYWYQQALGLGLQFLLWYDEGEERNRGNFPPRFSGRQFPNYSSELNVNALELEDSALYLCASSLYGSNVGELFFGEGSRLTVL.